These T cell receptor beta chains were read from a single sample in a study of blood T cell repertoires in COVID-19. Here immunoSEQ multiplex PCR was the method, and the copy in TCRdb shows in-frame clones only, minus some. The repertoire has approximately 250,000 clones, about 88% of them found once; the top ten carry about 4%. The source material was peripheral blood. These receptor sequences come from a man younger than 35 with active or convalescent COVID-19. The CDR3 runs from the conserved cysteine through the conserved F or W. The D gene is left open where the match is weak. Clone size is stated in some rows and not others, as once, few, many or a class when expanded.

length,J,D,size,V,DNA,CDR3
15,TRBJ1-5,TRBD1,.,TRBV5-8,TGTGCCAGCAGCTCGACAGGGGCAGGCAATCAGCCCCAGCATTTT,CASSSTGAGNQPQHF
13,TRBJ1-1,TRBD1,.,TRBV6-6,TGTGCCAGCAGCTCCGGCAGGGGGACTGAAGCTTTCTTT,CASSSGRGTEAFF
17,TRBJ2-3,.,.,TRBV28,TGTGCCAGCAGTTCCCCAGGGTGGAGCGAAGTGACAGATACGCAGTATTTT,CASSSPGWSEVTDTQYF
16,TRBJ1-4,TRBD1,.,TRBV3-1/TRBV3-2,TGTGCCAGCAGCTCCGGGGACAGGGAGTCTAATGAAAAACTGTTTTTT,CASSSGDRESNEKLFF
15,TRBJ1-2,TRBD1,.,TRBV7-2,TGTGCCAGCAGCTTAGCGCTGGGGACAGTTTATGGCTACACCTTC,CASSLALGTVYGYTF
14,TRBJ2-1,.,.,TRBV11-1,TGTGCCAGCAGATTTCAGGGTATCTACAATGAGCAGTTCTTC,CASRFQGIYNEQFF
15,TRBJ2-3,.,.,TRBV19,TGTGCCAGTAGTATTTTTTCAGTGTTCACAGATACGCAGTATTTT,CASSIFSVFTDTQYF
17,TRBJ2-1,TRBD2,few,TRBV7-9,TGTGCCAGCAGCCCCCGATTTGGCGGGGGGATCCACAATGAGCAGTTCTTC,CASSPRFGGGIHNEQFF
13,TRBJ2-1,.,few,TRBV6-4,TGTGCCAGCAGTGTCGGGTTCGACGATGAGCAGTTCTTC,CASSVGFDDEQFF
17,TRBJ1-5,TRBD1,once,TRBV18,TGTGCCAGCTCACCGGCAGGGGGCCTGTATAGCAATCAGCCCCAGCATTTT,CASSPAGGLYSNQPQHF
15,TRBJ2-5,TRBD1,.,TRBV5-1,TGCGCCAGCAGGGACAGGGGCTACCTTCAAGAGACCCAGTACTTC,CASRDRGYLQETQYF
14,TRBJ1-2,.,.,TRBV25-1,TGTGCCAGCAGTGAATCGGTAGCTAACTATGGCTACACCTTC,CASSESVANYGYTF
16,TRBJ2-4,.,few,TRBV6-5,TGTGCCAGCAGTTACCTCCCACAGTCCGCCAAAAACATTCAGTACTTC,CASSYLPQSAKNIQYF
17,TRBJ2-2,TRBD2,.,TRBV4-2,TGTGCCAGCAGCCAAGATAGTCTAGCGGGGGTCGCCGGGGAGCTGTTTTTT,CASSQDSLAGVAGELFF
15,TRBJ1-5,.,once,TRBV19,TGTGCCAGTAGTGAACAGGGTCGCCTTAATCAGCCCCAGCATTTT,CASSEQGRLNQPQHF
11,TRBJ2-3,.,few,TRBV20-1,TGCAGTGCTACTAGCACAGATACGCAGTATTTT,CSATSTDTQYF
14,TRBJ1-1,.,.,TRBV6-5,TGTGCCAGCAGTTACTCACCCCTACAGGGTGCGGCTTTCTTT,CASSYSPLQGAAFF
14,TRBJ2-5,.,few,TRBV5-1,TGCGCCAGCAGCTTGGGCCAGGGGAAAGAGACCCAGTACTTC,CASSLGQGKETQYF
14,TRBJ1-2,.,.,TRBV6-5,TGTGCCAGCAGTTATCGACAGAATAACTATGGCTACACCTTC,CASSYRQNNYGYTF
16,TRBJ1-2,TRBD1,once,TRBV5-1,TGCGCCAGCAGCTTGTATACAGGGGAGGCGAACTATGGCTACACCTTC,CASSLYTGEANYGYTF